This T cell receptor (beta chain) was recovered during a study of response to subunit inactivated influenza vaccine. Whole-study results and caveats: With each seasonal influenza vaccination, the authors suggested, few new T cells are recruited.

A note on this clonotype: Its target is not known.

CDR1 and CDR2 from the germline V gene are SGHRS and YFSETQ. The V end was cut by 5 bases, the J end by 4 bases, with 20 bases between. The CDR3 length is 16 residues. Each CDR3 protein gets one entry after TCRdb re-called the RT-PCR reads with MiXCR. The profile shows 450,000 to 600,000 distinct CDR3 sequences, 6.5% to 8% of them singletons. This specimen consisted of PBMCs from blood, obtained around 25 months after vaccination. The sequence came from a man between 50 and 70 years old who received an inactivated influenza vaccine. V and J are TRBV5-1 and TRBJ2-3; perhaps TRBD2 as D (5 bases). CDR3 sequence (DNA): TGCGCCAGCAGGGCGACCCCGGCTAGCAGATCAGATACGCAGTATTTT. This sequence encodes CASRATPASRSDTQYF.